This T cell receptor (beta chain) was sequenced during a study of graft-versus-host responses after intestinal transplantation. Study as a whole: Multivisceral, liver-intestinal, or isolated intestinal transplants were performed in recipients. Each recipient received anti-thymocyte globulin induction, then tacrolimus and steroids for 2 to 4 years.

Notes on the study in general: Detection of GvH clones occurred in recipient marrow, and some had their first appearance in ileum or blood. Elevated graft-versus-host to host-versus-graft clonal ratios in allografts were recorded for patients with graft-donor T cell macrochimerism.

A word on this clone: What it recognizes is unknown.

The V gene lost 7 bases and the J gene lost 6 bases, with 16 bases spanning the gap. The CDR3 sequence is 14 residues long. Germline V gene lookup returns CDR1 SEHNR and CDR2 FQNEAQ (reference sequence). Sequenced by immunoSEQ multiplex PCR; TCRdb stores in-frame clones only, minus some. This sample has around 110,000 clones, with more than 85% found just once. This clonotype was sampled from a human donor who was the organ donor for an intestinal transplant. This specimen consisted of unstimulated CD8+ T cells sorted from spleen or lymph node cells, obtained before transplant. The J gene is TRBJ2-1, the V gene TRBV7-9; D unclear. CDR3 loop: CASTPRISGNEQFF. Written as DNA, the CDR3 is TGTGCCAGCACCCCAAGGATTTCCGGCAATGAGCAGTTCTTC. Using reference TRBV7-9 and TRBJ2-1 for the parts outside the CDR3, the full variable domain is DTGVSQNPRHKITKRGQNVTFRCDPISEHNRLYWYRQTLGQGPEFLTYFQNEAQLEKSRLLSDRFSAERPKGSFSTLEIQRTEQGDSAMYLCASTPRISGNEQFFGPGTRLTVL.